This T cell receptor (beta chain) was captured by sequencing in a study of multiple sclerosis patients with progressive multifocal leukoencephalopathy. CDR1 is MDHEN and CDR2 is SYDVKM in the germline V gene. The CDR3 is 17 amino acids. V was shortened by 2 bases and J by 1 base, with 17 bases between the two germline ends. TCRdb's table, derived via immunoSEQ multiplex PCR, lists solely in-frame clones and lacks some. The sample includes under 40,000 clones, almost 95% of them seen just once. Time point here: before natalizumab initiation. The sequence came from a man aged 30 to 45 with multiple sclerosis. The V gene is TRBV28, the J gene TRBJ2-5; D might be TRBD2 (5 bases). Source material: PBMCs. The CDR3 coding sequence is TGTGCCAGCAGTTTAGGGGTGGGAGTCGTGTCCCAAGAGACCCAGTACTTC. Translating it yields CASSLGVGVVSQETQYF. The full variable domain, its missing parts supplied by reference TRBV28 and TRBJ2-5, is DVKVTQSSRYLVKRTGEKVFLECVQDMDHENMFWYRQDPGLGLRLIYFSYDVKMKEKGDIPEGYSVSREKKERFSLILESASTNQTSMYLCASSLGVGVVSQETQYFGPGTRLLVL.